Listed below are T cell receptor beta chains from one sample, sequenced in a study of T cell responses to AZD1222 COVID-19 vaccine. Clones were sequenced by immunoSEQ multiplex PCR, and TCRdb holds only the in-frame ones, with some missing. This sample has under 85,000 clones; approximately 86% occur once, and the top ten carry about 5%. The sequenced sample was peripheral blood, obtained on day 0 of MenACWY control vaccination. These TCRs come from an adult in good health. The CDR3 runs from the conserved cysteine through the conserved F or W. D genes are given only for firm matches. Only part of the rows carry a size: once, few, many, or a class if the clone is expanded.

clone size: NA
D gene: NA
J gene: TRBJ1-2
V gene: TRBV3-1/TRBV3-2
CDR3 protein: CASSQDPWSFGYTF
CDR3 DNA: TGTGCCAGCAGCCAAGATCCCTGGAGTTTTGGCTACACCTTC

clone size: NA
D gene: TRBD1
J gene: TRBJ1-1
V gene: TRBV7-9
CDR3 protein: CASSPPPTGDTEAFF
CDR3 DNA: TGTGCCAGCAGCCCGCCCCCGACAGGGGACACTGAAGCTTTCTTT

clone size: NA
D gene: TRBD2
J gene: TRBJ2-3
V gene: TRBV7-7
CDR3 protein: CASSPGTSRSTDTQYF
CDR3 DNA: TGTGCTAGCAGCCCCGGGACTAGCCGTTCCACAGATACGCAGTATTTT

clone size: NA
D gene: NA
J gene: TRBJ1-6
V gene: TRBV2
CDR3 protein: CASSDPGSLGPLHF
CDR3 DNA: TGTGCCAGCAGTGACCCGGGGTCCCTTGGTCCCCTCCACTTT

clone size: few
D gene: NA
J gene: TRBJ1-2
V gene: TRBV11-2
CDR3 protein: CASSLDPSGNYGYTF
CDR3 DNA: TGTGCCAGCAGCTTAGACCCCTCCGGGAACTATGGCTACACCTTC

clone size: once
D gene: NA
J gene: TRBJ1-4
V gene: TRBV9
CDR3 protein: CASSPQPGTNEKLFF
CDR3 DNA: TGTGCCAGCAGCCCACAGCCGGGAACTAATGAAAAACTGTTTTTT

clone size: NA
D gene: NA
J gene: TRBJ1-2
V gene: TRBV5-6
CDR3 protein: CASSLEDRYYGYTF
CDR3 DNA: TGTGCCAGCAGCTTGGAGGACCGATACTATGGCTACACCTTC

clone size: once
D gene: NA
J gene: TRBJ1-5
V gene: TRBV19
CDR3 protein: CASNSYRDGQPQHF
CDR3 DNA: TGTGCCAGTAACTCATACAGGGATGGTCAGCCCCAGCATTTT

clone size: once
D gene: NA
J gene: TRBJ1-5
V gene: TRBV28
CDR3 protein: CASSSPGNNQPQHF
CDR3 DNA: TGTGCCAGCAGTTCGCCAGGGAACAATCAGCCCCAGCATTTT

clone size: NA
D gene: TRBD2
J gene: TRBJ2-2
V gene: TRBV7-9
CDR3 protein: CASSFGGTGELFF
CDR3 DNA: TGTGCCAGCAGCTTCGGGGGGACCGGGGAGCTGTTTTTT

clone size: NA
D gene: TRBD2
J gene: TRBJ2-5
V gene: TRBV9
CDR3 protein: CASSVEGLAGQETQYF
CDR3 DNA: TGTGCCAGCAGCGTAGAAGGACTAGCGGGACAAGAGACCCAGTACTTC

clone size: NA
D gene: TRBD1
J gene: TRBJ2-5
V gene: TRBV24-1
CDR3 protein: CATSDLGTGVQETQYF
CDR3 DNA: TGTGCCACCAGTGATTTGGGGACAGGGGTCCAAGAGACCCAGTACTTC

clone size: NA
D gene: TRBD1
J gene: TRBJ1-4
V gene: TRBV3-1/TRBV3-2
CDR3 protein: CASRSGGGAEKLFF
CDR3 DNA: TGTGCCAGCAGGTCAGGGGGGGGTGCTGAAAAACTGTTTTTT

clone size: NA
D gene: NA
J gene: TRBJ2-6
V gene: TRBV27
CDR3 protein: CASSPGANVLTF
CDR3 DNA: TGTGCCAGCAGTCCGGGGGCCAACGTCCTGACTTTC

clone size: NA
D gene: NA
J gene: TRBJ1-1
V gene: TRBV3-1/TRBV3-2
CDR3 protein: CASSRLMDTNTEAFF
CDR3 DNA: TGTGCCAGCAGCCGCCTGATGGACACGAACACTGAAGCTTTCTTT

clone size: NA
D gene: NA
J gene: TRBJ1-6
V gene: TRBV9
CDR3 protein: CASSVGGSYNSPLHF
CDR3 DNA: TGTGCCAGCAGCGTAGGGGGCAGTTATAATTCACCCCTCCACTTT

clone size: NA
D gene: NA
J gene: TRBJ2-5
V gene: TRBV30
CDR3 protein: CAWSLSARETQYF
CDR3 DNA: TGTGCCTGGAGTCTATCCGCACGTGAGACCCAGTACTTC

clone size: NA
D gene: TRBD1
J gene: TRBJ2-7
V gene: TRBV14
CDR3 protein: CASSRTGETYEQYF
CDR3 DNA: TGTGCCAGCAGCCGGACAGGGGAAACCTACGAGCAGTACTTC

clone size: NA
D gene: NA
J gene: TRBJ1-6
V gene: TRBV7-2
CDR3 protein: CASSPEDTQGANSPLHF
CDR3 DNA: TGTGCCAGCAGCCCAGAGGACACTCAAGGGGCTAATTCACCCCTCCACTTT

clone size: NA
D gene: TRBD1
J gene: TRBJ1-4
V gene: TRBV6-5
CDR3 protein: CASSYTRGPNEKLFF
CDR3 DNA: TGTGCCAGCAGTTACACTAGGGGGCCTAATGAAAAACTGTTTTTT

clone size: once
D gene: NA
J gene: TRBJ1-4
V gene: TRBV6-5
CDR3 protein: CASRSTIGNEKLFF
CDR3 DNA: TGTGCCAGCAGGTCCACGATAGGTAATGAAAAACTGTTTTTT

clone size: NA
D gene: NA
J gene: TRBJ2-3
V gene: TRBV27
CDR3 protein: CASSFGGGKGDTQYF
CDR3 DNA: TGTGCCAGCAGTTTTGGTGGCGGTAAGGGAGATACGCAGTATTTT

clone size: NA
D gene: NA
J gene: TRBJ2-5
V gene: TRBV3-1/TRBV3-2
CDR3 protein: CASSPTDSHQETQYF
CDR3 DNA: TGTGCCAGCAGCCCCACAGACAGCCACCAAGAGACCCAGTACTTC